This T cell receptor (beta chain) originates from a study of post-analysis software for immune sequencing data. Study-level information: Relapsing-remitting, secondary progressive and progressive-relapsing forms made up the multiple sclerosis disease courses.

Overall study findings and caveats: Included in a set of roughly five TRBV segments more frequent in patients than controls were TRBV5-6, TRBV5-1 and TRBV20-1. Batch-mates among the samples co-clustered strongly by F measure.

Comment on this clonotype: Its target is unknown.

The CDR3 covers 16 residues. Germline values: CDR1 SGHRS, CDR2 YFSETQ. V lost 4 bases to trimming and J lost 2 bases; unmatched junction nucleotides: 9. Unique molecular identifiers tagged the TCR beta cDNA libraries. TCRdb re-called the PCR reads with MiXCR, one entry per CDR3 protein. The sample records roughly 410,000 distinct CDR3 sequences, around 33% being singletons. The sequence was obtained from a girl aged 5-17 years with multiple sclerosis. This chain connects TRBV5-1 to TRBJ2-7; 10 bases are a match to TRBD2. Material for sequencing was blood. CDR3 sequence: CASSISTSGTTYEQYF. CDR3 bases: TGCGCCAGCAGCATCTCAACTAGCGGGACGACCTACGAGCAGTACTTC.